What follows is one T cell receptor (beta chain) and its context. Its specificity is unknown. This sample is part of a study of a mutant IDH1 vaccine in newly diagnosed glioma. Background on the study: Patients began vaccination 4-6 weeks after radiotherapy alone, or with temozolomide cycles. Treated patients had a mean age of about 40 years and a 62.5% male, around 38% female split. Before enrollment, the patients had been treated with radiotherapy alone, temozolomide alone, or both together. Most of them had received both.

Indicated time point: week 23, last vaccination. Topical imiquimod accompanied each vaccine dose, which consisted of 300 ug of mutant IDH1 20-mer peptide. In every donor, the tumor was a new WHO grade 3 or 4 IDH1-mutant, ATRX-lost astrocytoma. The protocol was immunoSEQ multiplex PCR, while the TCRdb copy is restricted to in-frame clones and leaves out a portion. The data show some 30,000 clones, with over 75% seen just once and approximately 2.3% held by the top ten. CDR1 is SGHDN, CDR2 FVKESK, per germline. The CDR3 sequence is 13 residues long. V lost 0 bases to trimming and J lost 8 bases, with 10 bases between them.

This clonotype originated in a man aged 35-49 years with glioma. Sequences were derived from PBMCs, sampled from a glioma patient whose treatment included an IDH1 peptide vaccine. The chain couples TRBV14 to TRBJ1-2; D is unclear. The CDR3 loop is CASSQELSRGYTF. CDR3 nucleotide sequence: TGTGCCAGCAGCCAAGAATTAAGCCGGGGCTACACCTTC.